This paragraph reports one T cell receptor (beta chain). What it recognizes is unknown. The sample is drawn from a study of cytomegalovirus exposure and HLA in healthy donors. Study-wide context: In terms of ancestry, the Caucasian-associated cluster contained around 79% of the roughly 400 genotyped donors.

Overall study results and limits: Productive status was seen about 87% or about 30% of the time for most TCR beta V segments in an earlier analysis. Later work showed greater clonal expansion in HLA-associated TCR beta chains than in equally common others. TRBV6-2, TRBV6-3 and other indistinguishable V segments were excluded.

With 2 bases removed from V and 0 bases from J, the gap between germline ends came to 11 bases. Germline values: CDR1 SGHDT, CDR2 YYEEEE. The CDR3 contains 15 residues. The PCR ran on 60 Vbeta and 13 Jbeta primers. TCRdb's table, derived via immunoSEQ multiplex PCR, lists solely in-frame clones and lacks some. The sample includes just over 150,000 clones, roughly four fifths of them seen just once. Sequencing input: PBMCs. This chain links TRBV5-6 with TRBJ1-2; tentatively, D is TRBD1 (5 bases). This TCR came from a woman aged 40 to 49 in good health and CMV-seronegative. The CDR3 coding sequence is TGTGCCAGCAGCTTTGTTGGGGGGACTAACTATGGCTACACCTTC. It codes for CASSFVGGTNYGYTF.